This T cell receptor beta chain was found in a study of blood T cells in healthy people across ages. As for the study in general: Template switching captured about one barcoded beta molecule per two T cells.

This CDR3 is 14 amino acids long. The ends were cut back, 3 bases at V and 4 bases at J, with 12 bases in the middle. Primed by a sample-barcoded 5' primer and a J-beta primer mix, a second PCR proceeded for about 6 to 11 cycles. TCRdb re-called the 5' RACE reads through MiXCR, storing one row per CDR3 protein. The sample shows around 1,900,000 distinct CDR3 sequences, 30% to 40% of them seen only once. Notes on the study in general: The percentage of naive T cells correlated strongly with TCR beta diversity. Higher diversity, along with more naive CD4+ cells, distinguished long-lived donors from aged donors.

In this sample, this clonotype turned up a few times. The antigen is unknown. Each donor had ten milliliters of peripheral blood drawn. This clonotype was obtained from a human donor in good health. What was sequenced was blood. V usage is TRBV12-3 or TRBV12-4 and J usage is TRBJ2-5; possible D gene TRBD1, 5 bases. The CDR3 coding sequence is TGTGCCAGCAGTTTCGCGGCAGGGATAGAGACCCAGTACTTC. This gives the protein CASSFAAGIETQYF.